These 22 T cell receptor beta chains originate from one sample sequenced in a study of neurological immune-mediated disorders. A single record per CDR3 protein comes from TCRdb applying MiXCR to the 5' RACE reads. The sample has 40,000 to 50,000 distinct CDR3 sequences, about 9.4% seen once. The sequenced sample was PBMCs. Receptor source: a woman in her forties with HTLV-1-associated myelopathy (HAM/TSP).

The table lists this clonotype with many counts. The chain joins TRBV27 to TRBJ2-3, with 10 positions matching TRBD1. CDR3 size: 14 residues. In germline, CDR1 is MNHEY, CDR2 SMNVEV (reference sequence). Trimming at V came to 9 bases and at J to 6 bases, leaving 9 bases not matched to a gene. CDR3 DNA: TGTGCCAGTAAACTGACAGGGGGCGACGATACGCAGTATTTT. Protein product: CASKLTGGDDTQYF.

The CDR3 DNA follows: TGCAGCGTTGGGGGGGATCTGGGAAACAATCAGCCCCAGCATTTT. Translated, it gives CSVGGDLGNNQPQHF. The chain is built from TRBV29-1 and TRBJ1-5; perhaps TRBD1 as D (5 bases). There are 15 residues in the CDR3. The V gene's germline CDR1 is SQVTM and CDR2 ANQGSEA. V was cut by 4 bases and J by 3 bases, with 16 bases left in between.

The genes are TRBV5-1 and TRBJ2-6, with 7 bases aligning to TRBD1. V shed 0 bases and J 0 bases; nucleotides not matched to a gene: 6. Germline V gene lookup returns CDR1 SGHRS and CDR2 YFSETQ. The CDR3 runs 18 residues. CDR3 region: CASSLVLRGFSGANVLTF. The CDR3 nucleotides read TGCGCCAGCAGCTTGGTTCTCAGGGGGTTCTCTGGGGCCAACGTCCTGACTTTC.

This chain joins TRBV5-1 and TRBJ2-5, with D tentatively TRBD2 (5 bases). The germline gives CDR1 SGHRS, CDR2 YFSETQ. V was trimmed by 7 bases and J by 4 bases, leaving 11 bases between them. CDR3 length: 12 residues. The CDR3 is CASHPRGETQYF. The CDR3, as DNA: TGCGCCAGCCACCCACGGGGAGAGACCCAGTACTTC.

This clonotype was seen repeatedly, ten times or more. The rearrangement uses TRBV7-2 and TRBJ1-6; D gene unclear. CDR1 is SGHTA and CDR2 is FQGNSA in the germline V gene. The V gene lost 3 bases and the J gene lost 6 bases, with 12 bases spanning the gap. The CDR3 totals 15 residues. The CDR3 region is CASSFRGRANSPLHF. CDR3 sequence (DNA): TGTGCCAGCAGCTTTCGGGGAAGAGCTAATTCACCCCTCCACTTT.

The CDR3 coding sequence is TGTGCCAGCAGCTTACGCCACGGGTCCCCCTACGAGCAGTACTTC. This translates into CASSLRHGSPYEQYF. This rearrangement joins TRBV7-9 to TRBJ2-7; D remains ambiguous. V was pared by 2 bases and J by 2 bases, with 13 bases between. Per germline, CDR1 SEHNR and CDR2 FQNEAQ (reference sequence). There are 15 residues in the CDR3.

Many counts were recorded for this clonotype. This chain connects TRBV20-1 to TRBJ2-7; D unresolved. Germline V gene data show CDR1 as DFQATT and CDR2 as SNEGSKA (reference sequence). Trimming took off 3 bases at V and 0 bases at J, with 12 bases between the two ends. The CDR3 runs to 14 residues. CDR3 loop: CSASRDASSYEQYF. The DNA of the CDR3 is TGCAGTGCTAGCCGTGACGCGAGCTCCTACGAGCAGTACTTC.

This clonotype was seen repeatedly, ten times or more. The chain recombines TRBV7-9 with TRBJ1-1, with 8 bases lining up with TRBD1. Per the germline V gene, CDR1 is SEHNR and CDR2 is FQNEAQ (reference sequence). This CDR3 is built from 12 residues. V was clipped by 5 bases and J by 5 bases; unmatched bases: 1. CDR3 sequence: CASSRQGTEAFF. The CDR3 DNA is TGTGCCAGCAGCCGACAGGGGACTGAAGCTTTCTTT.

Concerning this clonotype itself: A much larger clone differs by one base, so this may be a read error. The chain couples TRBV28 to TRBJ2-7; D perhaps matches TRBD1 (5 bases). The CDR3 runs to 13 residues. Germline V CDR1 and CDR2: MDHEN, SYDVKM. DNA of the CDR3: TGTGCCGGCAGGGCAGGCCCCATCTACGAGCAGTACTTC. This encodes CAGRAGPIYEQYF. The whole variable domain, remainder taken from reference TRBV28 and TRBJ2-7, is DVKVTQSSRYLVKRTGEKVFLECVQDMDHENMFWYRQDPGLGLRLIYFSYDVKMKEKGDIPEGYSVSREKKERFSLILESASTNQTSMYLCAGRAGPIYEQYFGPGTRLTVT.

This clonotype occurred many times. The genes are TRBV5-1 and TRBJ2-3; D call uncertain. Germline V CDR1 and CDR2: SGHRS, YFSETQ. This CDR3 contains 16 residues. Trimming stripped 1 base from V and 3 bases from J, with 15 bases between. CDR3 nucleotide sequence: TGCGCCAGCAGCTTGCAAGACTCCCTAGAGACAGATACGCAGTATTTT. This gives the protein CASSLQDSLETDTQYF.

This clonotype was detected ten times or more. The chain has TRBV27 and TRBJ2-4; 14 bases match TRBD2. Germline loops: CDR1 MNHEY, CDR2 SMNVEV (reference sequence). J lost 10 bases, V lost 4 bases, and 9 bases had no gene match. There are 16 residues in the CDR3. CDR3 coding DNA: TGTGCCAGCAGTTCAGGGACTAGCGGGGGATGGGGGATTCAGTACTTC. Translation gives CASSSGTSGGWGIQYF.

This clonotype was seen only a few times. V is TRBV12-3 or TRBV12-4 and J is TRBJ2-7; D is unclear. The CDR3 loop spans 12 amino acids. Trimming removed 2 bases at V and 6 bases at J, with 8 bases between. CDR3 loop: CASSLSPVEQYF. CDR3 DNA sequence: TGTGCCAGCAGTTTATCTCCAGTCGAGCAGTACTTC.

This clonotype occurred many times. This chain joins TRBV10-3 and TRBJ2-2; D might be TRBD1 (7 bases). This CDR3 region has 15 residues. Trimming removed 6 bases at V and 4 bases at J, with 15 bases between. Looked up from germline, CDR1 is ENHRY and CDR2 is SYGVKD. CDR3 coding DNA: TGTGCCATCAGGGTGGACAGGCGGGGCACCGGGGAGCTGTTTTTT. It codes for CAIRVDRRGTGELFF.

This clonotype was counted ten times or more. The V call is TRBV20-1, the J call TRBJ1-1; D not resolved. The CDR3 runs to 14 residues. V was clipped by 0 bases and J by 2 bases, with 10 bases between them. Germline V lookup: CDR1 DFQATT, CDR2 SNEGSKA (reference sequence). The CDR3 sequence: CSARDRTGNTEAFF. The CDR3 DNA reads as TGCAGTGCTAGAGATCGGACGGGAAACACTGAAGCTTTCTTT.

Regarding this clonotype: Mismatch with germline at one junction end may stem from a read error. V is TRBV5-6 and J is TRBJ1-1; D is unclear. CDR1 and CDR2 from the germline V gene are SGHDT and YYEEEE. The length of the CDR3 is 15 residues. CDR3 nucleotide sequence: TGTGCCAGCAGCCTCATGGGTGCGGGTAACACTGTAGCTTTCTTT. Amino acids: CASSLMGAGNTVAFF.

This clonotype has a count of ten or more. This rearrangement joins TRBV11-3 to TRBJ2-7, with D unclear. The germline V gene has CDR1 SGHNT and CDR2 YENEEA. Trimming removed 1 base from V and 0 bases from J, with 7 bases in between. The CDR3 sequence is 14 residues long. CDR3 region: CASSLGASSYEQYF. CDR3 in DNA: TGTGCCAGCAGCTTAGGGGCCTCCTCCTACGAGCAGTACTTC.

This clonotype was detected only a few times. This chain joins TRBV20-1 and TRBJ2-7; TRBD2 aligns across 11 bases. Germline V gives CDR1 DFQATT, CDR2 SNEGSKA (reference sequence). The V gene end was trimmed by 0 bases and the J gene end by 3 bases; junction bases not matched to a gene: 7. CDR3 size: 16 residues. CDR3 sequence (DNA): TGCAGTGCTAGAGACTCACTAGCGGGGGTCGACTACGAGCAGTACTTC. It specifies CSARDSLAGVDYEQYF.

This clonotype showed up many times. The rearrangement joins TRBV12-3 or TRBV12-4 to TRBJ2-7; no definite D call. V dropped 3 bases and J dropped 3 bases, with 6 bases sitting between them. The CDR3 sequence is 12 residues long. For the CDR3, the DNA is TGTGCCAGCAGTTTGGCAGACTACGAGCAGTACTTC. Its translation: CASSLADYEQYF.

This clonotype appeared many times. The chain has TRBV27 and TRBJ1-2; the D gene is possibly TRBD1 (5 bases). The V gene lost 6 bases and the J gene lost 5 bases, with 16 bases spanning the gap. The CDR3 loop spans 14 amino acids. CDR1 and CDR2 (germline): MNHEY, SMNVEV (reference sequence). The CDR3 here is CASSEGRERYGYTF. CDR3 nucleotides: TGTGCCAGCAGCGAGGGCAGGGAGAGGTATGGCTACACCTTC.

This clonotype was recorded at least ten times. The rearrangement links TRBV20-1 to TRBJ1-1; D remains ambiguous. V was cut by 3 bases and J by 7 bases, with 6 bases left in between. Looked up from germline, CDR1 is DFQATT and CDR2 is SNEGSKA (reference sequence). The CDR3 is made up of 10 amino acids. CDR3 residues: CSARGFEAFF. The CDR3 DNA reads TGCAGTGCTAGGGGTTTTGAAGCTTTCTTT.

CDR3 DNA sequence: TGTGCCAGCAGCTCTTTTAGAGAGGTACCCTCCTACAATGAGCAGTTCTTC. Protein: CASSSFREVPSYNEQFF. The gene calls are TRBV7-2 and TRBJ2-1; D not resolved. Germline-derived CDR1 and CDR2 are SGHTA and FQGNSA. V dropped 4 bases and J dropped 0 bases, with 16 bases sitting between them. The CDR3 loop spans 17 amino acids.

This chain uses TRBV30 with TRBJ2-7; 9 bases are a match to TRBD1. The CDR3 spans 13 residues. Looked up from germline, CDR1 is GTSNPN and CDR2 is SVGIG (reference sequence). V dropped 5 bases and J dropped 0; count of bases not matched to a gene: 2. The CDR3 DNA reads TGTGCCTGGGACAGGGGGAGCTCCTACGAGCAGTACTTC. It encodes CAWDRGSSYEQYF. Full variable domain (remainder filled in from reference TRBV30 and TRBJ2-7): SQTIHQWPATLVQPVGSPLSLECTVEGTSNPNLYWYRQAAGRGLQLLFYSVGIGQISSEVPQNLSASRPQDRQFILSSKKLLLSDSGFYLCAWDRGSSYEQYFGPGTRLTVT.